This TCR beta chain was documented in a study of post-analysis software for immune sequencing data. Study information: Disease courses included relapsing-remitting, secondary progressive and progressive-relapsing multiple sclerosis. Broader study findings: Samples sharing a preparation batch grouped tightly together when assessed by F measure. Compared with controls, patients showed significantly lower normalized Chao1 diversity. TRBV segments more frequent in patients than in controls numbered about five and included TRBV5-6, TRBV5-1 and TRBV20-1.

Regarding this clonotype: Its specificity is unknown.

CDR1 is SGHRS and CDR2 is YFSETQ in the germline V gene. The ends lost 5 bases at V and 7 bases at J; junction bases unmatched: 15. The CDR3 length is 16 residues. Unique molecular identifiers tagged the TCR beta cDNA libraries. It was from roughly 1.1 to 9.2 million T cells that about 500,000 cDNA molecules came. TCRdb re-called the PCR reads with MiXCR, one entry per CDR3 protein. The sample has 350,000 to 500,000 distinct CDR3 sequences; 39% are singletons. The sequencing sample was made of blood. The chain carries TRBV5-1 and TRBJ2-7; TRBD1 aligns across 10 bases. The clonotype comes from a girl aged 2-10 years with multiple sclerosis. The CDR3 sequence is CASSQTGTGVLREQYF. The CDR3 DNA sequence: TGCGCCAGCAGTCAAACCGGGACAGGGGTACTCAGGGAGCAGTACTTC.